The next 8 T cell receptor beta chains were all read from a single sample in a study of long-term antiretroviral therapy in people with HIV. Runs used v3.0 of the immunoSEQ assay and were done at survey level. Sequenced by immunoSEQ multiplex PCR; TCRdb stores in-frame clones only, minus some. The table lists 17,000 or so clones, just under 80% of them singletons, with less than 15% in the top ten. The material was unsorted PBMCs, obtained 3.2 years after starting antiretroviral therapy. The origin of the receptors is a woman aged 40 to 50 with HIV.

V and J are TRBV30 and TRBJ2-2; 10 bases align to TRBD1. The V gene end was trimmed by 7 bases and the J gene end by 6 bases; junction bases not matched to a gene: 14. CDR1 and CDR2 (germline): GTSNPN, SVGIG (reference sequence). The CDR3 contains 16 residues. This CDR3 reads CASLPGQGIAAGELFF. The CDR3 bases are TGTGCCTCCCTCCCGGGACAGGGGATAGCAGCCGGGGAGCTGTTTTTT.

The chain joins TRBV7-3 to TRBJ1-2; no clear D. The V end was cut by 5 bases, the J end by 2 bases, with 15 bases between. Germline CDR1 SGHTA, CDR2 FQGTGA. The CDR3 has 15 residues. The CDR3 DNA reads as TGTGCCAGCAGCCCCACGGGGTCTGAAAACTATGGCTACACCTTC. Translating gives CASSPTGSENYGYTF.

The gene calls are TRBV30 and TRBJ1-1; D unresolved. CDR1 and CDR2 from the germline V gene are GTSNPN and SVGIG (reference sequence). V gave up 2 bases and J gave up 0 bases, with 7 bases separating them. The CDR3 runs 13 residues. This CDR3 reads CAWSRQLNTEAFF. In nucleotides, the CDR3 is TGTGCCTGGAGTCGGCAATTGAACACTGAAGCTTTCTTT.

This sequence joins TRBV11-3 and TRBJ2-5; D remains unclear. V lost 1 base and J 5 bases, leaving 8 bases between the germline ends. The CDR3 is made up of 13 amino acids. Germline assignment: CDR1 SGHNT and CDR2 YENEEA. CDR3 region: CASSLVAGETQYF. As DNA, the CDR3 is TGTGCCAGCAGCTTAGTAGCCGGGGAGACCCAGTACTTC.

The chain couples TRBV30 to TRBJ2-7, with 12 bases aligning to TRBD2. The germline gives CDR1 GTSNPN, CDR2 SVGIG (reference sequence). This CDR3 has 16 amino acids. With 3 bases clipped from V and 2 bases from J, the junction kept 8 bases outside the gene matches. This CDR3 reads CAWRTGASGGAYEQYF. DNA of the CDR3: TGTGCCTGGAGGACCGGGGCTAGCGGGGGGGCCTACGAGCAGTACTTC.

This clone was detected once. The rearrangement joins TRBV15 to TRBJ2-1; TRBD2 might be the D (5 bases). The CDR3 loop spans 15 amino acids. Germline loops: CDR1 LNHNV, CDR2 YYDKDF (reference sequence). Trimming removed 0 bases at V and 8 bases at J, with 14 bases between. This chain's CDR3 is CATSRDPTGSYEQFF. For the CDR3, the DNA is TGTGCCACCAGCAGAGATCCTACGGGGAGCTATGAGCAGTTCTTC.

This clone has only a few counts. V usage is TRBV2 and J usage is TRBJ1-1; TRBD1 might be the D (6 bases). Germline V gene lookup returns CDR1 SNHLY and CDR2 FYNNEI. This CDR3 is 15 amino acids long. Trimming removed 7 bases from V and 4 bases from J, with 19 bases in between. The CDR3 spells CASTPGGGAVTEAFF. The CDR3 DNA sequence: TGTGCCAGCACCCCGGGAGGGGGGGCGGTCACTGAAGCTTTCTTT.

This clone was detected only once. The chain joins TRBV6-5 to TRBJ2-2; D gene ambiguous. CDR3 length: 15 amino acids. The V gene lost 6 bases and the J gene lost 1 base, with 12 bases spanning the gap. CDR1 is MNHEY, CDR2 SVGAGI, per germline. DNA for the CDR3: TGTGCCAGCAGGTACACCGTGTTGAACACCGGGGAGCTGTTTTTT. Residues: CASRYTVLNTGELFF.